These T cell receptor beta chains were read from a single sample in a study of T cells in Graves' hyperthyroidism and ophthalmopathy. TCRdb recomputed calls from the multiplex PCR reads with MiXCR, one row per CDR3 protein. Of around 300,000 distinct CDR3 sequences detected, about 20% appear once; the ten largest clones hold around two thirds. Sequencing was done on a sample of blood. The receptors come from a man in his thirties or forties with Graves' ophthalmopathy. Both conserved end residues are part of each CDR3. A D gene is named only where the DNA matches it firmly. Size tells how often a clone was seen (once, few, many) or the class of an expanded clone, and some rows leave it out.

CDR3: CAWSRFRDEQYF
DNA: TGTGCCTGGAGTCGGTTCAGGGACGAGCAGTACTTC
J: TRBJ2-7
D: NA
size: NA
V: TRBV30
length: 12

CDR3: CASSSGLADNEQFF
DNA: TGTGCCAGCAGCTCGGGACTAGCGGACAATGAGCAGTTCTTC
J: TRBJ2-1
D: TRBD2
size: NA
V: TRBV7-8
length: 14

CDR3: CASSFTSRYTGELFF
DNA: TGCGCCAGCAGCTTTACTAGCAGATACACCGGGGAGCTGTTTTTT
J: TRBJ2-2
D: NA
size: many
V: TRBV5-1
length: 15

CDR3: CASSLGPGQGSADTQYF
DNA: TGTGCCAGCAGCTTAGGGCCGGGACAGGGGTCCGCAGATACGCAGTATTTT
J: TRBJ2-3
D: TRBD1
size: NA
V: TRBV11-3
length: 17

CDR3: CASSLWQDNQPQHF
DNA: TGTGCCAGCAGTTTGTGGCAGGATAATCAGCCCCAGCATTTT
J: TRBJ1-5
D: NA
size: NA
V: TRBV12-3/TRBV12-4
length: 14

CDR3: CASSFRDSTYEQYF
DNA: TGTGCCAGCAGCTTCCGGGACTCCACCTACGAGCAGTACTTC
J: TRBJ2-7
D: NA
size: many
V: TRBV11-2
length: 14

CDR3: CASSLGLGLAYEQYF
DNA: TGCGCCAGCAGCTTGGGTCTAGGTCTCGCCTACGAGCAGTACTTC
J: TRBJ2-7
D: NA
size: few
V: TRBV5-1
length: 15

CDR3: CASSASDSGANVLTF
DNA: TGTGCCAGCAGTGCTAGTGACTCTGGGGCCAACGTCCTGACTTTC
J: TRBJ2-6
D: NA
size: many
V: TRBV28
length: 15

CDR3: CAGSGSSGSTDTQYF
DNA: TGTGCCGGCTCCGGAAGTAGCGGATCCACAGATACGCAGTATTTT
J: TRBJ2-3
D: NA
size: NA
V: TRBV5-5
length: 15

CDR3: CASRADRAETPLHF
DNA: TGTGCCAGCAGGGCGGACAGGGCCGAAACACCCCTCCACTTT
J: TRBJ1-6
D: TRBD1
size: many
V: TRBV2
length: 14

CDR3: CASRKLAGGQQETQYF
DNA: TGTGCCAGCAGAAAACTAGCGGGAGGGCAACAAGAGACCCAGTACTTC
J: TRBJ2-5
D: TRBD2
size: NA
V: TRBV7-6
length: 16

CDR3: CASSLDALLAGDGTGELFF
DNA: TGTGCCAGCAGCTTAGACGCCCTACTAGCGGGAGATGGCACCGGGGAGCTGTTTTTT
J: TRBJ2-2
D: TRBD2
size: many
V: TRBV11-3
length: 19

CDR3: CASSLQSGISGELFF
DNA: TGCGCCAGCAGCTTGCAAAGCGGGATTTCCGGGGAGCTGTTTTTT
J: TRBJ2-2
D: TRBD2
size: few
V: TRBV5-1
length: 15

CDR3: CSARGREQYF
DNA: TGCAGTGCTAGAGGGAGGGAGCAGTACTTC
J: TRBJ2-7
D: NA
size: few
V: TRBV20-1
length: 10

CDR3: CASSSYAETEAFF
DNA: TGTGCCAGTAGTTCCTATGCCGAGACTGAAGCTTTCTTT
J: TRBJ1-1
D: NA
size: NA
V: TRBV19
length: 13

CDR3: CASSRGGTGASPLHF
DNA: TGTGCCAGCAGCAGGGGGGGGACAGGGGCATCACCCCTCCACTTT
J: TRBJ1-6
D: TRBD1
size: NA
V: TRBV7-3
length: 15

CDR3: CSARGGSGNSNQPQHF
DNA: TGCAGTGCTAGAGGGGGGTCCGGAAATAGCAATCAGCCCCAGCATTTT
J: TRBJ1-5
D: NA
size: NA
V: TRBV20-1
length: 16

CDR3: CASSRGIGYGYTF
DNA: TGCGCCAGCAGTCGGGGTATCGGCTATGGCTACACCTTC
J: TRBJ1-2
D: NA
size: few
V: TRBV10-1
length: 13

CDR3: CSARDSGLAGEGYF
DNA: TGCAGTGCTAGAGACTCGGGACTAGCGGGAGAAGGGTACTTC
J: TRBJ2-5
D: TRBD2
size: many
V: TRBV20-1
length: 14

CDR3: CASTDSGNTIYF
DNA: TGTGCCAGCACCGACTCTGGAAACACCATATATTTT
J: TRBJ1-3
D: NA
size: NA
V: TRBV12-3/TRBV12-4
length: 12

CDR3: CASEPGRTSSYEQYF
DNA: TGTGCCAGCGAACCCGGCAGAACGAGCTCCTACGAGCAGTACTTC
J: TRBJ2-7
D: NA
size: NA
V: TRBV11-3
length: 15

CDR3: CASSLAQAFGGNTEAFF
DNA: TGCGCCAGCAGCTTGGCTCAGGCCTTTGGGGGCAACACTGAAGCTTTCTTT
J: TRBJ1-1
D: NA
size: many
V: TRBV5-1
length: 17

CDR3: CASIPTGLAGGYEQYF
DNA: TGTGCCAGCATCCCCACGGGTCTAGCGGGAGGATACGAGCAGTACTTC
J: TRBJ2-7
D: TRBD2
size: NA
V: TRBV28
length: 16

CDR3: CASSSQGGNGYTF
DNA: TGTGCCAGCAGCTCTCAAGGGGGGAATGGCTACACCTTC
J: TRBJ1-2
D: NA
size: many
V: TRBV6-1
length: 13

CDR3: CAGQTSGAHNEQFF
DNA: TGTGCCGGCCAAACTAGCGGAGCACACAATGAGCAGTTCTTC
J: TRBJ2-1
D: TRBD2
size: few
V: TRBV28
length: 14

CDR3: CSVGATGLTYEQYF
DNA: TGCAGCGTCGGGGCGACCGGCCTTACCTACGAGCAGTACTTC
J: TRBJ2-7
D: NA
size: NA
V: TRBV29-1
length: 14

CDR3: CASSGTGAWGRLLSEQYF
DNA: TGTGCCAGCAGCGGTACAGGGGCGTGGGGCCGTTTATTATCCGAGCAGTACTTC
J: TRBJ2-7
D: TRBD1
size: few
V: TRBV12-3/TRBV12-4
length: 18

CDR3: CASSFTAGVDTGELFF
DNA: TGTGCCAGCAGCTTTACAGCGGGAGTAGACACCGGGGAGCTGTTTTTT
J: TRBJ2-2
D: TRBD2
size: NA
V: TRBV11-3
length: 16

CDR3: CATSDFRTSDYTGELFF
DNA: TGTGCCACCAGTGATTTTCGGACTAGCGACTACACCGGGGAGCTGTTTTTT
J: TRBJ2-2
D: TRBD2
size: NA
V: TRBV24-1
length: 17

CDR3: CASSLVTGQETQYF
DNA: TGCGCCAGCAGCTTGGTCACAGGGCAAGAGACCCAGTACTTC
J: TRBJ2-5
D: NA
size: NA
V: TRBV5-1
length: 14

CDR3: CASSSRVANEKLFF
DNA: TGTGCCAGCAGTTCCAGGGTTGCTAATGAAAAACTGTTTTTT
J: TRBJ1-4
D: NA
size: few
V: TRBV28
length: 14

CDR3: CASSSGTGRQETQYF
DNA: TGTGCCAGCAGCTCCGGGACAGGGAGACAGGAGACCCAGTACTTC
J: TRBJ2-5
D: TRBD1
size: NA
V: TRBV5-6
length: 15

CDR3: CASRSVLETQYF
DNA: TGTGCCAGCAGATCGGTCTTAGAGACCCAGTACTTC
J: TRBJ2-5
D: NA
size: NA
V: TRBV6-1
length: 12

CDR3: CASSLAGGRPDTQYF
DNA: TGTGCCAGCAGCTTAGCGGGAGGGCGCCCAGATACGCAGTATTTT
J: TRBJ2-3
D: TRBD2
size: NA
V: TRBV11-2
length: 15

CDR3: CASSPLRGRLEQYF
DNA: TGTGCCAGCAGCCCCCTCCGGGGGAGGCTCGAGCAGTACTTC
J: TRBJ2-7
D: NA
size: many
V: TRBV7-6
length: 14

CDR3: CASSSGLAEAYNEQFF
DNA: TGTGCCAGCAGTTCCGGACTAGCGGAGGCCTACAATGAGCAGTTCTTC
J: TRBJ2-1
D: TRBD2
size: NA
V: TRBV12-3/TRBV12-4
length: 16

CDR3: CASSVQGLRANQPQHF
DNA: TGTGCCAGTAGCGTACAGGGATTAAGGGCCAATCAGCCCCAGCATTTT
J: TRBJ1-5
D: NA
size: NA
V: TRBV19
length: 16

CDR3: CASSPGELSEQYF
DNA: TGTGCCAGCAGTCCTGGGGAACTGTCCGAGCAGTACTTC
J: TRBJ2-7
D: NA
size: NA
V: TRBV3-1
length: 13

CDR3: CASSYKGQGPYNEQFF
DNA: TGTGCCAGCAGTTACAAGGGACAGGGACCCTACAATGAGCAGTTCTTC
J: TRBJ2-1
D: TRBD1
size: few
V: TRBV6-6
length: 16

CDR3: CAWRLGSGAEAFF
DNA: TGTGCCTGGAGGCTGGGGTCGGGAGCTGAAGCTTTCTTT
J: TRBJ1-1
D: NA
size: many
V: TRBV30
length: 13

CDR3: CASSLGSSGPQETQYF
DNA: TGCGCCAGCAGCTTGGGGTCTAGCGGGCCTCAAGAGACCCAGTACTTC
J: TRBJ2-5
D: TRBD2
size: few
V: TRBV5-1
length: 16

CDR3: CAISEESRAESPLHF
DNA: TGTGCCATCAGTGAGGAGTCCAGGGCGGAATCACCCCTCCACTTT
J: TRBJ1-6
D: NA
size: few
V: TRBV10-3
length: 15

CDR3: CATSRTTDQPQHF
DNA: TGTGCCACCAGCAGAACCACCGATCAGCCCCAGCATTTT
J: TRBJ1-5
D: NA
size: NA
V: TRBV15
length: 13

CDR3: CASSLAEQGAFRSGANVLTF
DNA: TGCGCCAGCAGCTTGGCGGAACAGGGGGCCTTTCGGTCTGGGGCCAACGTCCTGACTTTC
J: TRBJ2-6
D: TRBD1
size: NA
V: TRBV5-1
length: 20

CDR3: CASSSTGGSDQPQHF
DNA: TGTGCCAGCAGTTCGACAGGGGGCAGCGATCAGCCCCAGCATTTT
J: TRBJ1-5
D: TRBD1
size: few
V: TRBV6-1
length: 15

CDR3: CASRLGGDTQYF
DNA: TGTGCCAGCAGACTAGGGGGGGATACGCAGTATTTT
J: TRBJ2-3
D: NA
size: NA
V: TRBV27
length: 12

CDR3: CSASSPSAGLYEQYF
DNA: TGCAGTGCTAGCTCTCCCTCAGCGGGACTCTACGAGCAGTACTTC
J: TRBJ2-7
D: TRBD2
size: few
V: TRBV20-1
length: 15

CDR3: CASSLVWGSGSYNEQFF
DNA: TGCGCCAGCAGCTTGGTATGGGGGAGTGGGTCCTACAATGAGCAGTTCTTC
J: TRBJ2-1
D: NA
size: few
V: TRBV5-1
length: 17

CDR3: CSVKVPIMNTEAFF
DNA: TGCAGCGTTAAAGTCCCTATAATGAACACTGAAGCTTTCTTT
J: TRBJ1-1
D: NA
size: NA
V: TRBV29-1
length: 14

CDR3: CASSLARTSFYEQFF
DNA: TGTGCCAGCAGCCTCGCCAGGACTAGTTTTTATGAGCAGTTCTTC
J: TRBJ2-1
D: TRBD2
size: NA
V: TRBV11-2
length: 15

CDR3: CATSRDRGPNEKLFF
DNA: TGTGCCACCAGCAGAGATAGGGGACCCAATGAAAAACTGTTTTTT
J: TRBJ1-4
D: NA
size: many
V: TRBV15
length: 15

CDR3: CASSILAETLYNEQFF
DNA: TGTGCCAGCAGCATACTAGCGGAGACCCTATACAATGAGCAGTTCTTC
J: TRBJ2-1
D: TRBD2
size: few
V: TRBV5-4
length: 16

CDR3: CASSYRVTGNTIYF
DNA: TGTGCCAGCAGCTACAGGGTAACTGGAAACACCATATATTTT
J: TRBJ1-3
D: NA
size: NA
V: TRBV2
length: 14

CDR3: CASSLGGGGYGYTF
DNA: TGTGCCAGCAGCTTGGGGGGAGGTGGCTATGGCTACACCTTC
J: TRBJ1-2
D: NA
size: NA
V: TRBV5-6
length: 14

CDR3: CASRSDRVFGYTF
DNA: TGTGCCAGCAGATCCGACAGGGTTTTTGGCTACACCTTC
J: TRBJ1-2
D: TRBD1
size: few
V: TRBV12-3/TRBV12-4
length: 13

CDR3: CSARDRRTYNQPQHF
DNA: TGCAGTGCTAGAGATCGTCGAACCTACAATCAGCCCCAGCATTTT
J: TRBJ1-5
D: NA
size: many
V: TRBV20-1
length: 15